These 19 T cell receptor beta chains originate from one sample sequenced in a study of blood T cell repertoires in COVID-19. Produced via immunoSEQ multiplex PCR; TCRdb's table is partial and in-frame only. The profile shows approximately 220,000 clones, more than 85% of them singletons. The material sequenced was peripheral blood. These receptors were obtained from a man aged 35 to 55 with acute or convalescent COVID-19.

This sequence joins TRBV9 and TRBJ2-4; 9 nucleotides line up with TRBD1. Trimming at V came to 7 bases and at J to 5 bases, leaving 16 bases not matched to a gene. This CDR3 is built from 17 residues. Germline V CDR1 and CDR2: SGDLS, YYNGEE. The CDR3 sequence: CASAPGGTGYVENIQYF. The CDR3 DNA reads as TGTGCCAGCGCCCCCGGGGGGACAGGGTATGTAGAAAACATTCAGTACTTC.

The chain carries TRBV19 and TRBJ1-5, with 10 bases lining up with TRBD1. Germline V lookup: CDR1 LNHDA, CDR2 SQIVND (reference sequence). With V trimmed by 3 bases and J by 4 bases, 0 bases remained unmatched. The CDR3 length is 14 residues. The CDR3 spells CASSMGQGNQPQHF. The CDR3 region has the DNA TGTGCCAGTAGTATGGGACAGGGGAATCAGCCCCAGCATTTT.

The V call is TRBV9, the J call TRBJ2-7; 8 nucleotides agree with TRBD2. V shed 6 bases, J shed 3 bases, and the junction held 8 bases outside the gene matches. The CDR3 is 14 amino acids. Per germline, CDR1 SGDLS and CDR2 YYNGEE. The CDR3 DNA follows: TGTGCCAGCACCCCCGGGGGGGGAGGCTACGAGCAGTACTTC. It codes for CASTPGGGGYEQYF.

The V gene is TRBV5-1, the J gene TRBJ2-5, with TRBD1 matching over 8 bases. The junction had 3 bases not matched to a gene; V was cut back by 4 bases and J by 1 base. This CDR3 has 14 amino acids. Germline CDR1 is SGHRS and CDR2 is YFSETQ. DNA of the CDR3: TGCGCCAGCAGCCGACAGGGGCCCCAAGAGACCCAGTACTTC. Residues: CASSRQGPQETQYF. Complete variable domain (other parts from reference TRBV5-1 and TRBJ2-5): KAGVTQTPRYLIKTRGQQVTLSCSPISGHRSVSWYQQTPGQGLQFLFEYFSETQRNKGNFPGRFSGRQFSNSRSEMNVSTLELGDSALYLCASSRQGPQETQYFGPGTRLLVL.

This chain uses TRBV30 with TRBJ2-1, with D possibly being TRBD1 (5 bases). CDR3 length: 14 amino acids. Per the germline V gene, CDR1 is GTSNPN and CDR2 is SVGIG (reference sequence). The V and J ends lost 4 bases and 3 bases respectively, with 13 bases between them. In DNA form, the CDR3 reads TGTGCCTGGAAAGTAACAGGTTACTACAATGAGCAGTTCTTC. Amino acids: CAWKVTGYYNEQFF.

The chain is built from TRBV7-9 and TRBJ2-2, with a possible D match to TRBD2 (6 bases). Between the trimmed V and J ends, which lost 1 base and 2 bases, there was a span of 11 bases. This CDR3 has 16 residues. Germline assignment: CDR1 SEHNR and CDR2 FQNEAQ (reference sequence). CDR3 region: CASSLGGDLNTGELFF. The CDR3, as DNA: TGTGCCAGCAGCTTAGGCGGGGATTTAAACACCGGGGAGCTGTTTTTT.

This rearrangement joins TRBV11-2 to TRBJ2-2; 8 nucleotides align to TRBD2. The CDR3 covers 17 residues. Per the germline V gene, CDR1 is SGHAT and CDR2 is FQNNGV. Losses at the gene ends were 5 bases for V and 0 bases for J; bases not matched to a gene: 8. The CDR3 protein is CASSEFLLAANTGELFF. In DNA, the CDR3 is TGTGCCAGCAGCGAGTTCTTACTAGCGGCGAACACCGGGGAGCTGTTTTTT. The entire variable domain, with the rest obtained from reference TRBV11-2 and TRBJ2-2, is as follows: EAGVAQSPRYKIIEKRQSVAFWCNPISGHATLYWYQQILGQGPKLLIQFQNNGVVDDSQLPKDRFSAERLKGVDSTLKIQPAKLEDSAVYLCASSEFLLAANTGELFFGEGSRLTVL.

The V gene is TRBV5-5, the J gene TRBJ2-7, with TRBD1 matching over 7 bases. The CDR3 totals 15 residues. V lost 0 bases to trimming and J lost 1 base; unmatched junction nucleotides: 4. Germline V lookup: CDR1 SGHKS, CDR2 YYEKEE (reference sequence). This chain's CDR3 is CASSLVGTESYEQYF. The CDR3 DNA sequence: TGTGCCAGCAGCTTGGTGGGGACAGAGTCCTACGAGCAGTACTTC.

V usage is TRBV5-8 and J usage is TRBJ1-6; a weak D match, TRBD1 (5 bases). Per the germline V gene, CDR1 is SGHTS and CDR2 is YDEGEE. The CDR3 is made up of 17 amino acids. V lost 2 bases, J lost 0 bases, and 12 bases lay in between. CDR3 sequence reads: CASSLAGMSSYNSPLHF. CDR3 nucleotides: TGTGCCAGCAGCTTAGCAGGGATGAGCTCCTATAATTCACCCCTCCACTTT.

The table lists this clone with a count of one. The gene calls are TRBV6-5 and TRBJ1-6; the D is unclear. There are 16 residues in the CDR3. Germline lookup yields CDR1 MNHEY and CDR2 SVGAGI. The V end lost 0 bases, the J end lost 6 bases, and 12 bases lay between the germline ends. CDR3 nucleotides: TGTGCCAGCAGTTACTCGTACGGGGTGCGTAATTCACCCCTCCACTTT. Translation gives CASSYSYGVRNSPLHF.

In its sample, this clone was seen once. The genes are TRBV2 and TRBJ2-3, with 8 bases lining up with TRBD2. V was clipped by 6 bases and J by 8 bases; unmatched bases: 16. Germline CDR1 reads SNHLY; CDR2 reads FYNNEI. The CDR3 consists of 16 residues. The CDR3: CASRRALAGDAGTQYF. CDR3 sequence (DNA): TGTGCCAGCAGGAGGGCGCTAGCGGGTGACGCTGGTACGCAGTATTTT. The variable domain in full, completed from reference TRBV2 and TRBJ2-3, reads EPEVTQTPSHQVTQMGQEVILRCVPISNHLYFYWYRQILGQKVEFLVSFYNNEISEKSEIFDDQFSVERPDGSNFTLKIRSTKLEDSAMYFCASRRALAGDAGTQYFGPGTRLTVL.

Here the CDR3 reads CASSTGGREQYF. The CDR3 DNA reads as TGTGCCAGTAGTACAGGGGGCAGGGAGCAGTACTTC. This chain joins TRBV19 and TRBJ2-7; 8 nucleotides match TRBD1. V lost 4 bases to trimming and J lost 7 bases; unmatched junction nucleotides: 3. CDR1 is LNHDA and CDR2 is SQIVND in the germline V gene (reference sequence). CDR3 size: 12 residues. The variable domain in full, completed from reference TRBV19 and TRBJ2-7, reads DGGITQSPKYLFRKEGQNVTLSCEQNLNHDAMYWYRQDPGQGLRLIYYSQIVNDFQKGDIAEGYSVSREKKESFPLTVTSAQKNPTAFYLCASSTGGREQYFGPGTRLTVT.

The rearrangement uses TRBV6-6 and TRBJ2-5, with 13 bases lining up with TRBD2. CDR1 is MNHNY and CDR2 is SVGAGI in the germline V gene (reference sequence). Losses at the gene ends were 6 bases for V and 3 bases for J; bases not matched to a gene: 7. The CDR3 spans 16 residues. CDR3 residues: CASSPTSGGAKETQYF. The CDR3 region has the DNA TGTGCCAGCAGCCCTACTAGCGGGGGGGCTAAAGAGACCCAGTACTTC.

The genes are TRBV7-8 and TRBJ1-1; D ambiguous. The length of the CDR3 is 15 residues. Germline V gene lookup returns CDR1 SGHVS and CDR2 FQNEAQ. V lost 1 base, J lost 1 base, and 10 bases lay in between. Here the CDR3 DNA reads TGTGCCAGCAGCTTAGTGGGCAGTTCGAACACTGAAGCTTTCTTT. It yields the protein CASSLVGSSNTEAFF.

The chain uses TRBV28 and TRBJ1-1; the D is unclear. Trimming removed 5 bases from V and 0 bases from J, with 13 bases in between. Germline V gene data show CDR1 as MDHEN and CDR2 as SYDVKM. The CDR3 totals 15 residues. The CDR3 protein is CASSGPRVMNTEAFF. The CDR3 bases are TGTGCCAGCAGTGGTCCCCGGGTCATGAACACTGAAGCTTTCTTT.

J is TRBJ2-6 and V is TRBV7-2, with D possibly being TRBD2 (6 bases). The CDR3 is made up of 15 amino acids. Germline V CDR1 and CDR2: SGHTA, FQGNSA. The V end was cut by 1 base, the J end by 2 bases, with 6 bases between. CDR3 in DNA: TGTGCCAGCAGCTTAGGGGGGGCTGGGGCCAACGTCCTGACTTTC. Its translation: CASSLGGAGANVLTF.

V gene TRBV4-1 combines with J gene TRBJ1-4; D gene uncertain. The CDR3 length is 16 residues. Germline-derived CDR1 and CDR2 are MGHRA and YSYEKL. The ends were cut back, 0 bases at V and 0 bases at J, with 8 bases in the middle. The CDR3 reads CASSQETATTNEKLFF. The CDR3 nucleotides are TGCGCCAGCAGCCAAGAAACAGCCACAACTAATGAAAAACTGTTTTTT.

The chain employs TRBV20-1 and TRBJ2-3; tentatively, D is TRBD2 (5 bases). The CDR3 has 15 residues. The germline V and J ends were trimmed by 3 bases and 0 bases, with 13 bases remaining between them. CDR1 and CDR2 (germline): DFQATT, SNEGSKA (reference sequence). The CDR3 here is CSASMRAWSTDTQYF. The CDR3 region has the DNA TGCAGTGCTAGTATGCGGGCATGGAGCACAGATACGCAGTATTTT.

This sequence joins TRBV27 and TRBJ2-1; TRBD2 matches 7 bases. Trimming cost V 2 bases and J 2 bases; bases outside gene matches: 12. Germline CDR1 MNHEY, CDR2 SMNVEV (reference sequence). The CDR3 covers 18 residues. CDR3 in amino acids: CASSLEGSGSRTYNEQFF. For the CDR3, the DNA is TGTGCCAGCAGTTTAGAGGGTAGCGGGTCCCGCACCTACAATGAGCAGTTCTTC.